These 5 T cell receptor beta chains originate from one sample sequenced in a study of blood T cell repertoires in COVID-19. The protocol was immunoSEQ multiplex PCR, while the TCRdb copy is restricted to in-frame clones and leaves out a portion. The repertoire holds about 130,000 clones, with roughly four fifths as singletons. Sequencing used PBMCs or T cells enriched from blood (not recorded which). The receptors originated from a man aged 30 to 39 who had recovered from COVID-19.

The chain joins TRBV9 to TRBJ2-6; D is unresolved. The CDR3 runs to 17 residues. With 0 bases removed from V and 0 bases from J, the gap between germline ends came to 10 bases. CDR1 and CDR2 from the germline V gene are SGDLS and YYNGEE. The CDR3 reads CASSVDLVSSGANVLTF. CDR3 nucleotides: TGTGCCAGCAGCGTAGATCTAGTGAGCTCTGGGGCCAACGTCCTGACTTTC.

V is TRBV18 and J is TRBJ1-1, with a possible D match to TRBD1 (5 bases). The CDR3 runs to 16 residues. Trimming took off 2 bases at V and 0 bases at J, with 13 bases between the two ends. CDR1 and CDR2 from the germline V gene are KGHSH and LQKENI. The CDR3 reads CASSPSTVSLNTEAFF. The CDR3 DNA is TGTGCCAGCTCACCATCGACAGTTAGTTTGAACACTGAAGCTTTCTTT.

V is TRBV27 and J is TRBJ2-7; TRBD1 might be the D (6 bases). Trimming stripped 2 bases from V and 4 bases from J, with 15 bases between. CDR1 MNHEY and CDR2 SMNVEV come from the germline V gene (reference sequence). The CDR3 contains 15 residues. CDR3 nucleotides: TGTGCCAGCAGTTTAGGATCAGGGGTTGAATACGAGCAGTACTTC. It is translated as CASSLGSGVEYEQYF.

There are a few counts of this clone. This chain connects TRBV7-9 to TRBJ1-5; 9 nucleotides match TRBD1. Trimming removed 5 bases from V and 4 bases from J; junction bases left unmatched: 3. The CDR3 length is 14 residues. The germline V gene encodes CDR1 SEHNR and CDR2 FQNEAQ (reference sequence). CDR3 residues: CASSQGTGNQPQHF. The CDR3 DNA follows: TGTGCCAGCAGCCAAGGGACAGGGAATCAGCCCCAGCATTTT.

This sequence joins TRBV5-1 and TRBJ1-4, with a possible D match to TRBD1 (6 bases). The CDR3 sequence is 15 residues long. Trimming took 2 bases from V and 4 from J, leaving 12 bases between them. CDR1 and CDR2 from the germline V gene are SGHRS and YFSETQ. The CDR3 loop is CASSLTGQNNEKLFF. CDR3 nucleotide sequence: TGCGCCAGCAGCTTAACAGGACAGAATAATGAAAAACTGTTTTTT.